The sequence of this T cell receptor beta chain was determined in a study of T cell repertoires in ileal Crohn's disease. This CDR3 comprises 12 residues. Germline V gene lookup returns CDR1 MDHEN and CDR2 SYDVKM. V was shortened by 6 bases and J by 2 bases, with 8 bases between the two germline ends. Some clones are missing from TCRdb's copy, which holds only in-frame ones; the method was immunoSEQ multiplex PCR. Among 25,000 to 30,000 clones listed, over 75% were seen once. A single count supports this clone. The source of this sequence is an adult with Crohn's disease. The rearrangement uses TRBV28 and TRBJ2-7; D is unresolved. Sequencing was carried out using ileal tissue. The CDR3: CASRSPAYEQYF. For the CDR3, the DNA is TGTGCCAGCAGATCCCCAGCCTACGAGCAGTACTTC.